The rows below give T cell receptor beta chains drawn from one sample of a study of blood T cell repertoires in COVID-19. This table comes from immunoSEQ multiplex PCR, and its TCRdb copy is limited to in-frame clones, with some not included. This table holds nearly 250,000 clones, about 89% found once. Sample: peripheral blood. Source of these receptors: a woman aged 55-70 years who had recovered from COVID-19. Each CDR3 is given with its conserved first and last residue.

v_gene: TRBV7-9
j_gene: TRBJ1-5
CDR3aa: CASSGTGYSNQPQHF

v_gene: TRBV1
j_gene: TRBJ2-1
CDR3aa: CTSSQDFLSRASGSSYNEQFF

v_gene: TRBV7-3
j_gene: TRBJ2-1
CDR3aa: CASSLERGGRFEQFF

v_gene: TRBV7-2
j_gene: TRBJ2-3
CDR3aa: CASSPGLAADTQYF

v_gene: TRBV5-5
j_gene: TRBJ2-7
CDR3aa: CASSSFDNELYEQYF

v_gene: TRBV15
j_gene: TRBJ2-1
CDR3aa: CATSSGRTSVDYNEQFF

v_gene: TRBV27
j_gene: TRBJ2-2
CDR3aa: CASSPSGRGYSGELFF

v_gene: TRBV7-8
j_gene: TRBJ2-7
CDR3aa: CASSYVRGQAYEQYF

v_gene: TRBV5-6
j_gene: TRBJ1-1
CDR3aa: CASSSTKRDRGRTEAFF

v_gene: TRBV27
j_gene: TRBJ1-5
CDR3aa: CASSLGTGGGLAQHF

v_gene: TRBV11-3
j_gene: TRBJ2-5
CDR3aa: CASSNPGVRETQYF

v_gene: TRBV6-5
j_gene: TRBJ2-3
CDR3aa: CASSYLSGGSTDTQYF

v_gene: TRBV27
j_gene: TRBJ2-5
CDR3aa: CASSSARGQETQYF

v_gene: TRBV9
j_gene: TRBJ1-6
CDR3aa: CASSDPLRGSSYNSPLHF

v_gene: TRBV28
j_gene: TRBJ1-2
CDR3aa: CASRHTGGDSGYGYTF

v_gene: TRBV9
j_gene: TRBJ2-5
CDR3aa: CASSPGLAVQTQYF

v_gene: TRBV5-4
j_gene: TRBJ2-1
CDR3aa: CASYTRLGASYNEQFF

v_gene: TRBV18
j_gene: TRBJ2-5
CDR3aa: CASSRMGTGGEETQYF

v_gene: TRBV7-8
j_gene: TRBJ2-7
CDR3aa: CASSIVQGNEFYEQYF

v_gene: TRBV29-1
j_gene: TRBJ2-5
CDR3aa: CSVFRGPETQYF

v_gene: TRBV15
j_gene: TRBJ1-2
CDR3aa: CATSQGAFYGYTF

v_gene: TRBV5-1
j_gene: TRBJ1-2
CDR3aa: CASSPGVNYGYTF

v_gene: TRBV9
j_gene: TRBJ1-2
CDR3aa: CASSALQGAGDGYTF

v_gene: TRBV28
j_gene: TRBJ1-2
CDR3aa: CASSISGSSHGYTF

v_gene: TRBV5-6
j_gene: TRBJ1-4
CDR3aa: CASSATGWANEKLFF

v_gene: TRBV10-3
j_gene: TRBJ2-2
CDR3aa: CAISTFSGGATGELFF

v_gene: TRBV19
j_gene: TRBJ2-3
CDR3aa: CASSMSGGANTQYF

v_gene: TRBV5-1
j_gene: TRBJ1-1
CDR3aa: CASSLGSGDPEAFF

v_gene: TRBV5-6
j_gene: TRBJ1-2
CDR3aa: CASSLTGTGSYGYTF

v_gene: TRBV6-1
j_gene: TRBJ2-5
CDR3aa: CASSEARAVYQETQYF

v_gene: TRBV7-2
j_gene: TRBJ2-3
CDR3aa: CASSPMGLSGGADTQYF

v_gene: TRBV7-2
j_gene: TRBJ2-5
CDR3aa: CASSLGAGGPGETQYF

v_gene: TRBV3-1/TRBV3-2
j_gene: TRBJ1-3
CDR3aa: CASSQQVDSGNTIYF

v_gene: TRBV7-8
j_gene: TRBJ2-7
CDR3aa: CASSLGTGGFWEQYF

v_gene: TRBV7-3
j_gene: TRBJ2-3
CDR3aa: CASSYPYTGITDTQYF

v_gene: TRBV19
j_gene: TRBJ2-5
CDR3aa: CASSTRTGDEETQYF

v_gene: TRBV19
j_gene: TRBJ1-3
CDR3aa: CATTALTIGNTIYF

v_gene: TRBV7-9
j_gene: TRBJ2-7
CDR3aa: CASSFGQGTGYEQYF

v_gene: TRBV27
j_gene: TRBJ2-3
CDR3aa: CASGNRDHTDTQYF

v_gene: TRBV25-1
j_gene: TRBJ1-1
CDR3aa: CASSEPGTVEAFF

v_gene: TRBV21-1
j_gene: TRBJ1-1
CDR3aa: CASSTDSEAFF

v_gene: TRBV11-2
j_gene: TRBJ1-6
CDR3aa: CASSPGYSSSVDSPLHF

v_gene: TRBV5-6
j_gene: TRBJ1-6
CDR3aa: CASSLPTGNSPLHF

v_gene: TRBV5-1
j_gene: TRBJ2-7
CDR3aa: CASSLVGTGSYEQYF

v_gene: TRBV7-2
j_gene: TRBJ2-1
CDR3aa: CASSLDYGVREQFF

v_gene: TRBV29-1
j_gene: TRBJ2-7
CDR3aa: CSVSTVGYEQYF